This TCR beta chain was sequenced in a study of blood T cell repertoires in COVID-19. This CDR3 region has 18 residues. From germline, CDR1 is SGHVS and CDR2 FQNEAQ. V was trimmed by 3 bases and J by 0 bases, leaving 18 bases between them. The assay was immunoSEQ multiplex PCR, and TCRdb's table has in-frame clones only and misses some. Of fewer than 350,000 clones listed, under 90% are singletons. V usage is TRBV7-8 and J usage is TRBJ1-5, with D possibly TRBD1 on 5 matching bases. The sequence derives from a woman aged 55 to 70 with active or convalescent COVID-19. Sequencing used peripheral blood. The CDR3: CASSLDRDYPPSNQPQHF. The DNA of the CDR3 is TGTGCCAGCAGCTTGGACCGGGACTACCCCCCTAGCAATCAGCCCCAGCATTTT. Combining the CDR3 with reference TRBV7-8 and TRBJ1-5 gives the whole variable domain GAGVSQSPRYKVAKRGQDVALRCDPISGHVSLFWYQQALGQGPEFLTYFQNEAQLDKSGLPSDRFFAERPEGSVSTLKIQRTQQEDSAVYLCASSLDRDYPPSNQPQHFGDGTRLSIL.